This T cell receptor (beta chain) was sequenced in a study of blood T cell repertoires in COVID-19. For the study at large: Sample material is recorded as cDNA or gDNA derived from T cells, B-cell-depleted T cells, or PBMCs.

In the study's own analysis: Estimation of nucleated cell counts relied on the amplification of reference gene primers. Using immunoSEQ multiplex PCR, the repertoire was profiled, and TCRdb retains in-frame clones only, with some absent. V, J and clone size derive from that table, while D and trimming were established from the DNA sequence. The sample includes almost 300,000 clones, around nine tenths of them seen just once. From germline, CDR1 is MDHEN and CDR2 SYDVKM. V gave up 5 bases and J gave up 1 base; unmatched junction bases: 7. The CDR3 runs to 16 residues. The receptor was derived from a man between 65 and 85 years old with acute or convalescent COVID-19. The sequenced sample consisted of peripheral blood. This chain connects TRBV28 to TRBJ2-1, with 8 bases identical to TRBD2. Here the CDR3 reads CASSLGPGGSYNEQFF. As DNA, the CDR3 is TGTGCCAGCAGTCTCGGGCCGGGAGGGTCCTACAATGAGCAGTTCTTC.